This T cell receptor (beta chain) was identified during a study of blood T cell repertoires in COVID-19. Trimming removed 4 bases from V and 0 bases from J; junction bases left unmatched: 6. The germline V gene encodes CDR1 SGDLS and CDR2 YYNGEE. The CDR3 is 15 amino acids. Profiling relied on immunoSEQ multiplex PCR, and the TCRdb table lists in-frame clones only, not all of them. The sample consists of around 40,000 clones, around 83% of them appearing once. The sample was peripheral blood. This chain joins TRBV9 and TRBJ1-1, with TRBD1 matching over 7 bases. The TCR originated in an elderly woman with active or convalescent COVID-19. For the CDR3, the DNA is TGTGCCAGCAGCTTGGGACAGATCATGAACACTGAAGCTTTCTTT. Translation: CASSLGQIMNTEAFF.